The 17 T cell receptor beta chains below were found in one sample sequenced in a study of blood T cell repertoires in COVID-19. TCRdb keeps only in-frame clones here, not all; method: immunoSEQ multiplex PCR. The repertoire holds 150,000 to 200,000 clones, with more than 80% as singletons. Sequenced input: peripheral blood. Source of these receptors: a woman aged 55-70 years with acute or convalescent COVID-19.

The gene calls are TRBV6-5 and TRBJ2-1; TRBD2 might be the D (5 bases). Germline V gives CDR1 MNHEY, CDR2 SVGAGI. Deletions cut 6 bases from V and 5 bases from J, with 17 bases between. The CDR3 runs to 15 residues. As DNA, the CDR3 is TGTGCCAGCAGCCCCGGACTCGCCGAGCACAATGAGCAGTTCTTC. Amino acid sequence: CASSPGLAEHNEQFF.

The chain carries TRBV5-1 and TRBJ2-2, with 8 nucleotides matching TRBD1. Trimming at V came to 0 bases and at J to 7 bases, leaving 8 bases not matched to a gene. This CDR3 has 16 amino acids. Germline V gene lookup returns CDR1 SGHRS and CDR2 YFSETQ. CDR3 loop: CASSLAGQGAVGELFF. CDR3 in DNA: TGCGCCAGCAGCTTGGCAGGGCAGGGGGCCGTCGGGGAGCTGTTTTTT.

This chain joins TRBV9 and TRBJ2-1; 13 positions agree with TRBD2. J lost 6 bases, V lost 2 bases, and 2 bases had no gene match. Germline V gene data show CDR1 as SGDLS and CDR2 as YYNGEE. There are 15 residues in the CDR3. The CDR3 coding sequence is TGTGCCAGCAGCGTGGGGACTAGCGGGATCAATGAGCAGTTCTTC. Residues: CASSVGTSGINEQFF.

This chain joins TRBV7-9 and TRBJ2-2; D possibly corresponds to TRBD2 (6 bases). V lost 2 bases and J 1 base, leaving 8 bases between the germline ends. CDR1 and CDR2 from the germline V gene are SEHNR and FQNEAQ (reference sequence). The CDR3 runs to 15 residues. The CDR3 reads CASSLLGGNTGELFF. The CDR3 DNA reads TGTGCCAGCAGCTTATTGGGGGGGAACACCGGGGAGCTGTTTTTT. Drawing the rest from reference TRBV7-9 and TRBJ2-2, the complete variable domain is DTGVSQNPRHKITKRGQNVTFRCDPISEHNRLYWYRQTLGQGPEFLTYFQNEAQLEKSRLLSDRFSAERPKGSFSTLEIQRTEQGDSAMYLCASSLLGGNTGELFFGEGSRLTVL.

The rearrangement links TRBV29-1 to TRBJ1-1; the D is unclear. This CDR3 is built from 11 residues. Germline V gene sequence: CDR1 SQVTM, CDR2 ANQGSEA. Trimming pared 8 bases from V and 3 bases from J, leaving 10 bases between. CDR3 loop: CSPQRDTEAFF. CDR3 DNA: TGCAGCCCCCAGAGGGACACTGAAGCTTTCTTT.

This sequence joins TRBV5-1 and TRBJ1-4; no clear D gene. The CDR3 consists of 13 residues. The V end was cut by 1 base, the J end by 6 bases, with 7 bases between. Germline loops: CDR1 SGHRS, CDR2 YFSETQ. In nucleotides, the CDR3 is TGCGCCAGCAGCTTGAGTCCGGATGAAAAACTGTTTTTT. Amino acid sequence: CASSLSPDEKLFF.

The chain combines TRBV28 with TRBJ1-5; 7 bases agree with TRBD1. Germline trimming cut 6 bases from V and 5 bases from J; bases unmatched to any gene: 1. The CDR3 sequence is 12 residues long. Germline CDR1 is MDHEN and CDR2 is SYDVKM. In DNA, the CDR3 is TGTGCCAGCAGAACAGGGGATCAGCCCCAGCATTTT. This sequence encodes CASRTGDQPQHF.

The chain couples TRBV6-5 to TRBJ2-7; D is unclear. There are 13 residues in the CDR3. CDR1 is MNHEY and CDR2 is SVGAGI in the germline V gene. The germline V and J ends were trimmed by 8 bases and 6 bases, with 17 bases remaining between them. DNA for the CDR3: TGTGCCAGCCGCCTCGAGGTCTCCGGCGAGCAGTACGTC. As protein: CASRLEVSGEQYV.

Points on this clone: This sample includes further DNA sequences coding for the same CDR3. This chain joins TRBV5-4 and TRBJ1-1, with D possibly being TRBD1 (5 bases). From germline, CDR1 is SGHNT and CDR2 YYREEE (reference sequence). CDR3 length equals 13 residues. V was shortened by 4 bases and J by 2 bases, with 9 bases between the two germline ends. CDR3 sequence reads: CASSPTGNTEAFF. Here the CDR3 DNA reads TGTGCCAGCAGCCCCACAGGAAACACTGAAGCTTTCTTT.

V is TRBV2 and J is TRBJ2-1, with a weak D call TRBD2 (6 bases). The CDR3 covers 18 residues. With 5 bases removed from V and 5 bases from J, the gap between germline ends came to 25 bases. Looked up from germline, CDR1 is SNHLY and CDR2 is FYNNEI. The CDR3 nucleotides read TGTGCCAGCAGTTTCTCCCTTAGCGGACGGGAGTTCAACAATGAGCAGTTCTTC. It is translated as CASSFSLSGREFNNEQFF. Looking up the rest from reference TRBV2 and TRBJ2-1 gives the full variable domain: EPEVTQTPSHQVTQMGQEVILRCVPISNHLYFYWYRQILGQKVEFLVSFYNNEISEKSEIFDDQFSVERPDGSNFTLKIRSTKLEDSAMYFCASSFSLSGREFNNEQFFGPGTRLTVL.

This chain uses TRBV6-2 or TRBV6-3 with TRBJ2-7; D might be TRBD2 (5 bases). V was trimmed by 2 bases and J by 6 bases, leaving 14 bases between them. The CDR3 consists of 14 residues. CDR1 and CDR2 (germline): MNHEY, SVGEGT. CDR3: CASSYGLGDSEQYF. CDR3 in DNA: TGTGCCAGCAGTTACGGACTCGGCGATAGCGAGCAGTACTTC.

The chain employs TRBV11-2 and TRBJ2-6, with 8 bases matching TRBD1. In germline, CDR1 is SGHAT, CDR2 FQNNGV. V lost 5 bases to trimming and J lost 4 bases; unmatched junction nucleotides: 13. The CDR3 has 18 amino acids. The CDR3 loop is CASSTIRQGLRGANVLTF. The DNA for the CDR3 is TGTGCCAGCAGCACCATACGACAGGGGCTGAGGGGGGCCAACGTCCTGACTTTC.

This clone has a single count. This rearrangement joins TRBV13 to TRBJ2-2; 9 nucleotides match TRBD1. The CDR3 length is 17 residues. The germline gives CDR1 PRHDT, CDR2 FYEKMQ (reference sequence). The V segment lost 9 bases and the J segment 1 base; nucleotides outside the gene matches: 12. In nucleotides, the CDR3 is TGTGCCAGTACCGGGACAGGGTGGAAGTTGAACACCGGGGAGCTGTTTTTT. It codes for CASTGTGWKLNTGELFF. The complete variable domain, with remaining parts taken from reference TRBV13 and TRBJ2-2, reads AAGVIQSPRHLIKEKRETATLKCYPIPRHDTVYWYQQGPGQDPQFLISFYEKMQSDKGSIPDRFSAQQFSDYHSELNMSSLELGDSALYFCASTGTGWKLNTGELFFGEGSRLTVL.

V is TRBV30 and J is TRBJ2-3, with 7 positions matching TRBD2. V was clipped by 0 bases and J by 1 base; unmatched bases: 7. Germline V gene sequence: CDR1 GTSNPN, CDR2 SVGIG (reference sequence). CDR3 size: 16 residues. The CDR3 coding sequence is TGTGCCTGGAGTGTTAGGCTAGCGGATCGCACAGATACGCAGTATTTT. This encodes CAWSVRLADRTDTQYF.

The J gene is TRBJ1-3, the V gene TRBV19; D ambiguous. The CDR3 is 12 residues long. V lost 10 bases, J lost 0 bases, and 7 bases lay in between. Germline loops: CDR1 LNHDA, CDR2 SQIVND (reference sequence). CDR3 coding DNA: TGTGCCACTCAGCGCTCTGGAAACACCATATATTTT. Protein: CATQRSGNTIYF.

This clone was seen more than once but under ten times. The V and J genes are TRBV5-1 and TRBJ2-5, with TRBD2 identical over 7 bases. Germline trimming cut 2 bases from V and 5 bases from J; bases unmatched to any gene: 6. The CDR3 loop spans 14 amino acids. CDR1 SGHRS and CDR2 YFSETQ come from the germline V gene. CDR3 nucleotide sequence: TGCGCCAGCAGCTTTTCCCGGGGGGAGGAGACCCAGTACTTC. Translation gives CASSFSRGEETQYF.

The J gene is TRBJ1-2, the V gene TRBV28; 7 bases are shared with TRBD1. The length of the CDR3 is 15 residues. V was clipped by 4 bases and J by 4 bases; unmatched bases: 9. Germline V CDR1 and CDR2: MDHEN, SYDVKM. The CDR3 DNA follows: TGTGCCAGCAGTTCCAGACAGGGTATAATCTATGGCTACACCTTC. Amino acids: CASSSRQGIIYGYTF.